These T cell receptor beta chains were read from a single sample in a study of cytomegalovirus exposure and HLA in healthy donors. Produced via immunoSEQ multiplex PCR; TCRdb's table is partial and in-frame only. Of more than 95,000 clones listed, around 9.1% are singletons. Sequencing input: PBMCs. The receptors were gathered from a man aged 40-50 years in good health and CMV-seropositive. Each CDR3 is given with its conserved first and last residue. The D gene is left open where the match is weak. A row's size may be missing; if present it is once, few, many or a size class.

TGCGCCAGCAGCTTGTTTTTCGTGGCTACGACTACCTCCTACGAGCAGTACTTC	CASSLFFVATTTSYEQYF	TRBJ2-7	-	few	TRBV5-1
TGTGCCAGCTCTAGTGACAGCAACCCACTCTATGGCTACACCTTC	CASSSDSNPLYGYTF	TRBJ1-2	-	few	TRBV2
TGCGCCAGCAGCCAAGAGTGGGGCGGGAGTTCCCAAGAGACCCAGTACTTC	CASSQEWGGSSQETQYF	TRBJ2-5	TRBD2	-	TRBV4-3
TGTGCCAGCATGCGGGGAGGTGGAGCAGATACGCAGTATTTT	CASMRGGGADTQYF	TRBJ2-3	-	few	TRBV9
TGTGCCAGCAGCTTTCTAGCAGGGGCCTACGAGCAGTACTTC	CASSFLAGAYEQYF	TRBJ2-7	-	-	TRBV11-1
TGTGCCAGCAGCTCGGACAGGGGCTCAGGGAATGAAAAACTGTTTTTT	CASSSDRGSGNEKLFF	TRBJ1-4	TRBD1	-	TRBV13
TGTGCCAGCAGCGTAAGCGAGGGTACGCAGTATTTT	CASSVSEGTQYF	TRBJ2-3	-	-	TRBV9
TGTGCCGGGGAGTCATCCGGCGGGGGCACAGATACGCAGTATTTT	CAGESSGGGTDTQYF	TRBJ2-3	-	few	TRBV7-9
TGCGCCAGCAGCCAAGACTTTACAGCCATGAACACTGAAGCTTTCTTT	CASSQDFTAMNTEAFF	TRBJ1-1	-	-	TRBV4-1
TGTGCCAGCAGCCTCGACGGGACAGGGCATTATCAGCCCCAGCATTTT	CASSLDGTGHYQPQHF	TRBJ1-5	TRBD1	few	TRBV4-2
TGTGCCTGGAGTTCCCCATCCTACGAGCAGTACTTC	CAWSSPSYEQYF	TRBJ2-7	-	-	TRBV30
TGTGCCAGCATCCAACAGGGACGGTGTGAAAAACTGTTTTTT	CASIQQGRCEKLFF	TRBJ1-4	-	few	TRBV7-3
TGTGCCACGGGGGGCGGGAGGAGCTCTGGGGCCAACGTCCTGACTTTC	CATGGGRSSGANVLTF	TRBJ2-6	TRBD2	few	TRBV27
TGTGCCAGCAGTTACGTAGCCAGCGGGAGGGATACGCAGTATTTT	CASSYVASGRDTQYF	TRBJ2-3	TRBD2	few	TRBV6-5